This T cell receptor (beta chain) was captured by sequencing in a study of CD8+ T cells in alopecia areata. Study in general: Twice a day, 5 to 10 mg of oral tofacitinib was administered to treated patients. Notes on the study in general: A great number of expanded lesional clones endured in scalp and blood during tofacitinib. Possibly because of HLA-related factors, TCR sharing was less clear across patients than in mice. Links between baseline CD8+ expansion and response need larger treated cohorts.

Extracted RNA was reverse transcribed, and the resulting cDNA served as sequencing template. The data were produced by immunoSEQ multiplex PCR, yet TCRdb's version contains in-frame clones alone and is incomplete. This sample has 150,000 to 200,000 clones, with roughly two thirds found just once. As to this clone: Its specificity is not known.

The CDR3 runs 14 residues. Per germline, CDR1 SGHRS and CDR2 YFSETQ. V dropped 5 bases and J dropped 3 bases, with 15 bases sitting between them. The treatment denotes: oral pan-JAK inhibitor, 5-10 mg twice daily. Sequencing was performed on CD4+ T cells sorted from blood, taken at week 4, from a patient treated with tofacitinib. The V gene is TRBV5-1, the J gene TRBJ2-7, with D unresolved. The source is a human donor with alopecia areata. CDR3 sequence (DNA): TGCGCCAGCAGGAAGGACGGTAGATACTACGAGCAGTACTTC. Protein sequence: CASRKDGRYYEQYF.